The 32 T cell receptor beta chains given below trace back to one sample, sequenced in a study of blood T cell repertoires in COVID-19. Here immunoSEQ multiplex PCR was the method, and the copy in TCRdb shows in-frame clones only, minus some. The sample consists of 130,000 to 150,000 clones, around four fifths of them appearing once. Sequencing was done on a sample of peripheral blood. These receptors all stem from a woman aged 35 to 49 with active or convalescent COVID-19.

Written as DNA, the CDR3 is TGTGCCAGTAGTTTTGGGACAGTGAACACTGAAGCTTTCTTT. This translates into CASSFGTVNTEAFF. The gene calls are TRBV19 and TRBJ1-1, with 7 bases identical to TRBD1. From germline, CDR1 is LNHDA and CDR2 SQIVND (reference sequence). With V trimmed by 5 bases and J by 0 bases, 3 bases remained unmatched. This CDR3 region has 14 residues.

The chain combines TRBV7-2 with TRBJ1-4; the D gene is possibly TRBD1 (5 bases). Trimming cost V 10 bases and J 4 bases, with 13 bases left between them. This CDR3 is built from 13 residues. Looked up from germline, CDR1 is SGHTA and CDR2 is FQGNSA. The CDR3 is CATRGGLNEKLFF. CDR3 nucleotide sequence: TGTGCCACCCGGGGGGGACTTAATGAAAAACTGTTTTTT.

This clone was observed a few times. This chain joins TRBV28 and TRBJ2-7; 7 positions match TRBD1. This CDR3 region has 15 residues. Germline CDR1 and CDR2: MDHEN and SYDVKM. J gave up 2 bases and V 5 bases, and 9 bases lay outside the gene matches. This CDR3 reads CASSPGTARTYEQYF. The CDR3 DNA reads TGTGCCAGCAGTCCCGGGACAGCGCGAACCTACGAGCAGTACTTC. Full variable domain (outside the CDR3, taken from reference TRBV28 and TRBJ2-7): DVKVTQSSRYLVKRTGEKVFLECVQDMDHENMFWYRQDPGLGLRLIYFSYDVKMKEKGDIPEGYSVSREKKERFSLILESASTNQTSMYLCASSPGTARTYEQYFGPGTRLTVT.

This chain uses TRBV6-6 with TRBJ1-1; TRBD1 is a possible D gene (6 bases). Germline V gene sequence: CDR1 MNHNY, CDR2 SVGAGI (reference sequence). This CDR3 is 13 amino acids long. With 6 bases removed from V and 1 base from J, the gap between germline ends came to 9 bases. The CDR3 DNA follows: TGTGCCAGCAGGTTACAGGGGAACACTGAAGCTTTCTTT. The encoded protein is CASRLQGNTEAFF.

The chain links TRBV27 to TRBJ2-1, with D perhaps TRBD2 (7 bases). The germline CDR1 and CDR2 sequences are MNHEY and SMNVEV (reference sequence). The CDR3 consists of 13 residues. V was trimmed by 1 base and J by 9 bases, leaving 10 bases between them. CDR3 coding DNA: TGTGCCAGCAGTTTATGGGGGGGGCGTGAGCAGTTCTTC. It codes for CASSLWGGREQFF.

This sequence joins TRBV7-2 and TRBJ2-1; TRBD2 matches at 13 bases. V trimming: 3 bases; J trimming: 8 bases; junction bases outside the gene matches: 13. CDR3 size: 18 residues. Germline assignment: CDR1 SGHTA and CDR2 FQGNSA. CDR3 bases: TGTGCCAGCAGCTTTAGTATACTAGCGGGAGGGCCAACCGATGAGCAGTTCTTC. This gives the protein CASSFSILAGGPTDEQFF.

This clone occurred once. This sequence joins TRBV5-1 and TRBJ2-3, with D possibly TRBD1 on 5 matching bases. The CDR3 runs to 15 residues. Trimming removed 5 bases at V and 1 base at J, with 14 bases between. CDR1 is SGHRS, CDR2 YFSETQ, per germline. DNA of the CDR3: TGCGCCAGCAGGGTTTGGGGCCCAGGCACAGATACGCAGTATTTT. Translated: CASRVWGPGTDTQYF.

This CDR3 is CASSLGTGKSPLHF. As DNA, the CDR3 is TGTGCCAGCAGCTTGGGGACAGGGAAGTCACCCCTCCACTTT. V usage is TRBV7-9 and J usage is TRBJ1-6, with 9 bases matching TRBD1. This CDR3 is 14 amino acids long. Trimming cost V 3 bases and J 10 bases; bases outside gene matches: 4. Germline V gives CDR1 SEHNR, CDR2 FQNEAQ (reference sequence).

The CDR3 coding sequence is TGTGCCAGCAGTCTCCCGGGGGGGGGCATGAATTCACCCCTCCACTTT. Its protein product is CASSLPGGGMNSPLHF. The genes are TRBV28 and TRBJ1-6, with D perhaps matching TRBD1 (6 bases). V lost 5 bases to trimming and J lost 7 bases, with 18 bases between them. The CDR3 extends over 16 amino acids. Germline V gene data show CDR1 as MDHEN and CDR2 as SYDVKM.

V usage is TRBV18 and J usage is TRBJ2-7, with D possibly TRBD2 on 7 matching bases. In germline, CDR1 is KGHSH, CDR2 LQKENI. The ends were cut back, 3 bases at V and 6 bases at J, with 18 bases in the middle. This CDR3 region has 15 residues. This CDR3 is CASSPGDGGRIEQYF. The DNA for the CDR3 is TGTGCCAGCTCACCGGGAGACGGGGGGCGGATCGAGCAGTACTTC.

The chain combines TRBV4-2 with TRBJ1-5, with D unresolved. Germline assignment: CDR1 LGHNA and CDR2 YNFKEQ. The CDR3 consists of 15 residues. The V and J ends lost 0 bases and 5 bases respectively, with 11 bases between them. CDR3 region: CASSQELAGYQPQHF. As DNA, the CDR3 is TGTGCCAGCAGCCAAGAACTAGCGGGATATCAGCCCCAGCATTTT.

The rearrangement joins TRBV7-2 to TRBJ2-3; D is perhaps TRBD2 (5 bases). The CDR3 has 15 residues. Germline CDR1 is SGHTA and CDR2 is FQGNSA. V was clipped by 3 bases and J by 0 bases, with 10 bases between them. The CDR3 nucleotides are TGTGCCAGCAGCTTGACGGGGTCTAGCACAGATACGCAGTATTTT. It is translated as CASSLTGSSTDTQYF.

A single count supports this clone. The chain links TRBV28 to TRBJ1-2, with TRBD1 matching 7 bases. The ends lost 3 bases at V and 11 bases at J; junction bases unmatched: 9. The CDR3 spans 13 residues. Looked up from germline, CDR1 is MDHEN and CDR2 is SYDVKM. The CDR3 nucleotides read TGTGCCAGCAGTTTGGTCAGGGGGATCGGGTACACCTTC. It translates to CASSLVRGIGYTF.

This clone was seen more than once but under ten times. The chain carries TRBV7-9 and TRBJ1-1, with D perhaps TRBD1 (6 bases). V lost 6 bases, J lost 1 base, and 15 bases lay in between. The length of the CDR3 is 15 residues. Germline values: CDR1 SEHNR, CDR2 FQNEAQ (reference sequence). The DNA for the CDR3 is TGTGCCAGCAGAGAGGGGACATCCTCGAACACTGAAGCTTTCTTT. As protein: CASREGTSSNTEAFF. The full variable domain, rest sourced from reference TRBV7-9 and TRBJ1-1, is DTGVSQNPRHKITKRGQNVTFRCDPISEHNRLYWYRQTLGQGPEFLTYFQNEAQLEKSRLLSDRFSAERPKGSFSTLEIQRTEQGDSAMYLCASREGTSSNTEAFFGQGTRLTVV.

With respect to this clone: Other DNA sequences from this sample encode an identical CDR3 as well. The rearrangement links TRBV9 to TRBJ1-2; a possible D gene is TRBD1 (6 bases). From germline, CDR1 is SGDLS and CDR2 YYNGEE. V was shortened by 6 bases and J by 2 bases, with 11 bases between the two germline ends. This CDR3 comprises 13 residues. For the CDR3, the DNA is TGTGCCAGCAACTTACAGGGAAACTATGGCTACACCTTC. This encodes CASNLQGNYGYTF. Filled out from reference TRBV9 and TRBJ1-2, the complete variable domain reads DSGVTQTPKHLITATGQRVTLRCSPRSGDLSVYWYQQSLDQGLQFLIQYYNGEERAKGNILERFSAQQFPDLHSELNLSSLELGDSALYFCASNLQGNYGYTFGSGTRLTVV.

CDR3 region: CASSYSRGSSYEQYF. The CDR3, as DNA: TGTGCCAGCAGTTACTCTAGGGGCAGTTCCTACGAGCAGTACTTC. This chain connects TRBV6-5 to TRBJ2-7; TRBD1 is a possible D gene (5 bases). The CDR3 length is 15 residues. Per the germline V gene, CDR1 is MNHEY and CDR2 is SVGAGI. V lost 0 bases to trimming and J lost 1 base, with 10 bases between them.

CDR3 sequence: CASSSTGWEQYF. Written as DNA, the CDR3 is TGTGCCAGCTCTTCGACAGGGTGGGAGCAGTACTTC. V gene TRBV18 combines with J gene TRBJ2-7, with 7 bases identical to TRBD1. Looked up from germline, CDR1 is KGHSH and CDR2 is LQKENI. The ends lost 6 bases at V and 7 bases at J; junction bases unmatched: 6. The CDR3 runs to 12 residues.

CDR3 sequence reads: CASSGGQINQPQHF. Here the CDR3 DNA reads TGTGCCAGCAGCGGGGGACAGATCAATCAGCCCCAGCATTTT. V usage is TRBV5-6 and J usage is TRBJ1-5, with 7 bases aligning to TRBD1. Trimming removed 4 bases from V and 3 bases from J; junction bases left unmatched: 4. Germline lookup yields CDR1 SGHDT and CDR2 YYEEEE. This CDR3 is built from 14 residues.

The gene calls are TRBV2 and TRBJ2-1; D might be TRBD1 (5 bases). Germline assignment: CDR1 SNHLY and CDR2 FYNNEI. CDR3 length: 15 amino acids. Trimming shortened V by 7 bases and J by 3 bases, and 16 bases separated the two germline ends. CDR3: CASNPFAGNYNEQFF. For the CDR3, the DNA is TGTGCCAGCAACCCCTTTGCAGGGAACTACAATGAGCAGTTCTTC.

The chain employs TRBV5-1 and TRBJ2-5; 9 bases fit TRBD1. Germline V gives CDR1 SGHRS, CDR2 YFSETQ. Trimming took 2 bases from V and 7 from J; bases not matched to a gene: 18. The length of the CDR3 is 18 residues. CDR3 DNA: TGCGCCAGCAGCTTAGAACGGATGAGGACAGGGGTCTCGGTGACCCAGTACTTC. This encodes CASSLERMRTGVSVTQYF.

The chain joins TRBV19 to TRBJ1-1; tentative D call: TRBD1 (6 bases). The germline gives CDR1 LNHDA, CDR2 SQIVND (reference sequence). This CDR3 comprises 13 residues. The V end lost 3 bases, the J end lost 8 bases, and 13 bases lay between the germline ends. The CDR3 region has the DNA TGTGCCAGTAGTATGATGGGGGCAGGAGAAGCTTTCTTT. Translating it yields CASSMMGAGEAFF.

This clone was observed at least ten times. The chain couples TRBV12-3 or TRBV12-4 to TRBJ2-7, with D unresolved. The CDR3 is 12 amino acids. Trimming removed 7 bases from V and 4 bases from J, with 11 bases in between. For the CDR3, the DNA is TGTGCCAGCACCGATTTTAGTTACGAGCAGTACTTC. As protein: CASTDFSYEQYF.

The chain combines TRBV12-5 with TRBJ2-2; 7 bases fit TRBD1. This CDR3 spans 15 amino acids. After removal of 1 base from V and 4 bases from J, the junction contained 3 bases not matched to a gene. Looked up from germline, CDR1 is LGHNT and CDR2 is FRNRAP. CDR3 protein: CASGLAGGRTGELFF. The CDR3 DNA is TGTGCTAGTGGTTTGGCAGGGGGACGCACCGGGGAGCTGTTTTTT.

The chain's CDR3 is CASSSPSSAGNTEAFF. In DNA, the CDR3 is TGTGCCAGCAGCTCCCCTTCGTCGGCGGGGAACACTGAAGCTTTCTTT. The V gene is TRBV11-2, the J gene TRBJ1-1; D ambiguous. From germline, CDR1 is SGHAT and CDR2 FQNNGV. The CDR3 is made up of 16 amino acids. V was shortened by 4 bases and J by 1 base, with 16 bases between the two germline ends. The full variable domain, in which reference TRBV11-2 and TRBJ1-1 provide the parts outside the CDR3, is EAGVAQSPRYKIIEKRQSVAFWCNPISGHATLYWYQQILGQGPKLLIQFQNNGVVDDSQLPKDRFSAERLKGVDSTLKIQPAKLEDSAVYLCASSSPSSAGNTEAFFGQGTRLTVV.

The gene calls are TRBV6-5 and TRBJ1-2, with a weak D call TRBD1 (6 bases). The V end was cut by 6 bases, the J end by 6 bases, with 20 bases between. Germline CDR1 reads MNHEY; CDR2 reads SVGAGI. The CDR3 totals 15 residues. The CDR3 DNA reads TGTGCCAGCAGGCGGGATATAGGGAGGGGGGATGGCTACACCTTC. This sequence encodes CASRRDIGRGDGYTF.

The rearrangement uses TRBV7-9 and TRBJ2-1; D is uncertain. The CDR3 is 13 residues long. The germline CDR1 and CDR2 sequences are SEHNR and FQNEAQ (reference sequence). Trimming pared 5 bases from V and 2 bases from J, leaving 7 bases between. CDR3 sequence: CASSPNPYNEQFF. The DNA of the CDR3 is TGTGCCAGCAGCCCAAATCCCTACAATGAGCAGTTCTTC.

CDR3 in amino acids: CAIRGRAKNGYTF. CDR3 DNA: TGTGCCATCAGAGGCAGGGCGAAGAATGGCTACACCTTC. The gene calls are TRBV10-3 and TRBJ1-2; weak D call: TRBD1 (5 bases). Germline loops: CDR1 ENHRY, CDR2 SYGVKD. V dropped 6 bases and J dropped 6 bases, with 14 bases sitting between them. The CDR3 runs 13 residues.

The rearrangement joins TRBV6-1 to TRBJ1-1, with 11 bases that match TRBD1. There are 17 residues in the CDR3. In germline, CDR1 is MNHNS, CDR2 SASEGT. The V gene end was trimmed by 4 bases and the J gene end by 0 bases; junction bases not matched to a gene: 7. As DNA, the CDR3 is TGTGCCAGCAGTGTTGCGGGGGACAGGGGGGTGAACACTGAAGCTTTCTTT. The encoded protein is CASSVAGDRGVNTEAFF.

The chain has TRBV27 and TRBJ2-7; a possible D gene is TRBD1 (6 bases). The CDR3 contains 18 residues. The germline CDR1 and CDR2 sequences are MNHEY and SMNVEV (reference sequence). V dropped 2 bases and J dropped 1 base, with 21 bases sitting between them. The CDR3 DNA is TGTGCCAGCAGTTTAAGGGCCCGACAGGCGGTAAGGTCCTACGAGCAGTACTTC. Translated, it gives CASSLRARQAVRSYEQYF.

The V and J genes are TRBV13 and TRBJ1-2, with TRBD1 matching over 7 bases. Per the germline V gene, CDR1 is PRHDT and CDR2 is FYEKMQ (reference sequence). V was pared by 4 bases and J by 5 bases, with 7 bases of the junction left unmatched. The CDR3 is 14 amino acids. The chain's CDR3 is CASSSNRGRYGYTF. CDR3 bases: TGTGCCAGCAGCTCCAACAGGGGACGATATGGCTACACCTTC.

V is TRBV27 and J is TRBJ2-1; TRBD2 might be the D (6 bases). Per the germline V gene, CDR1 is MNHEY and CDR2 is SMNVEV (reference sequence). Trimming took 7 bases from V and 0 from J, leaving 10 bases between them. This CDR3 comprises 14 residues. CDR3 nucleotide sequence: TGTGCCAGCAATGGGGGGAGCTCCTACAATGAGCAGTTCTTC. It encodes CASNGGSSYNEQFF.

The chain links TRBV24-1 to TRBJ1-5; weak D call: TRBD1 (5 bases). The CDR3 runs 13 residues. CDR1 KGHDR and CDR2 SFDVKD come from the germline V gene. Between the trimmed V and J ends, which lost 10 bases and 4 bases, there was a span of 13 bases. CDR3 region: CATRQGTNQPQHF. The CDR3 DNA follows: TGTGCCACGCGGCAGGGAACAAATCAGCCCCAGCATTTT.